This entry lists 22 T cell receptor beta chains sequenced from one sample in a study of early T cells in non-severe SARS-CoV-2 infection. TCRdb processed the 5' RACE reads anew with MiXCR; each CDR3 protein has one entry. The repertoire includes approximately 30,000 distinct CDR3 sequences, 6.6% of them detected once, and 2.5% to 3% sits in the top ten. The sample was whole blood. All receptors come from an adult who was a healthcare worker with PCR-confirmed SARS-CoV-2 infection or an uninfected control (not recorded which).

At least ten counts were recorded for this clonotype. CDR3 DNA: TGTGCCAGCAGCTCCGGGACAGCCAACACAGATACGCAGTATTTT. As protein: CASSSGTANTDTQYF. V is TRBV11-2 and J is TRBJ2-3; 7 nucleotides align to TRBD1. The CDR3 runs to 15 residues. V lost 4 bases to trimming and J lost 2 bases; unmatched junction nucleotides: 6. Germline V gene sequence: CDR1 SGHAT, CDR2 FQNNGV.

This clonotype was counted at least ten times. An end of the junction differs from the germline gene, which may be a read error. The chain combines TRBV18 with TRBJ1-1; maybe TRBD1 (5 bases). There are 15 residues in the CDR3. From germline, CDR1 is KGHSH and CDR2 LQKENI. The CDR3 sequence: CASSPGGRMNTEVFF. CDR3 DNA: TGTGCCAGCTCACCAGGGGGACGGATGAACACTGAAGTTTTCTTT.

This clonotype was recorded many times. The chain couples TRBV21-1 to TRBJ2-2; TRBD1 is the table's D call, not checked against the DNA. TRBV21-1 constitutes a pseudogene. The length of the CDR3 is 15 residues. CDR3 sequence (DNA): TGTGCCAGCGCAGGGGACAGGCCACACTCCGGGGAGCTGTTTTTT. Encoded protein: CASAGDRPHSGELFF.

This clonotype was counted many times. The chain links TRBV27 to TRBJ2-7, with D tentatively TRBD2 (5 bases). This CDR3 has 14 residues. V was shortened by 2 bases and J by 5 bases, with 13 bases between the two germline ends. In germline, CDR1 is MNHEY, CDR2 SMNVEV (reference sequence). CDR3 in amino acids: CASSLAGLAHEQYF. The CDR3 DNA is TGTGCCAGCAGTTTAGCGGGCCTAGCCCACGAGCAGTACTTC.

This clonotype occurred many times. The chain links TRBV5-1 to TRBJ2-7, with D unresolved. Trimming shortened V by 0 bases and J by 3 bases, and 13 bases separated the two germline ends. CDR1 is SGHRS and CDR2 is YFSETQ in the germline V gene. The CDR3 is 15 amino acids. CDR3 loop: CASSLDFQSLYEQYF. For the CDR3, the DNA is TGCGCCAGCAGCTTGGATTTCCAGTCCCTCTACGAGCAGTACTTC.

This clonotype was detected many times. The CDR3 protein is CSAPGQGTVGNTIYF. CDR3 sequence (DNA): TGCAGTGCACCCGGACAGGGAACGGTGGGAAACACCATATATTTT. The rearrangement uses TRBV20-1 and TRBJ1-3; 8 bases align to TRBD1. CDR1 and CDR2 (germline): DFQATT, SNEGSKA (reference sequence). V lost 6 bases to trimming and J lost 4 bases; unmatched junction nucleotides: 11. This CDR3 comprises 15 residues.

This clonotype occurred many times. The rearrangement joins TRBV5-5 to TRBJ1-1; D is ambiguous. CDR1 and CDR2 (germline): SGHKS, YYEKEE (reference sequence). V was clipped by 4 bases and J by 7 bases, with 14 bases between them. The CDR3 has 13 amino acids. In nucleotides, the CDR3 is TGTGCCAGCAGCCTGATGGACTGGAATGAAGCTTTCTTT. This gives the protein CASSLMDWNEAFF.

This clonotype is medium-sized within its sample. J is TRBJ2-1 and V is TRBV7-6; 7 bases line up with TRBD2. This CDR3 has 14 amino acids. The V gene's germline CDR1 is SGHVS and CDR2 FNYEAQ. The V gene end was trimmed by 2 bases and the J gene end by 5 bases; junction bases not matched to a gene: 3. The CDR3 DNA sequence: TGTGCCAGCAGCTTATGGCTAGCGGACAATGAGCAGTTCTTC. It encodes CASSLWLADNEQFF. The variable domain in full, completed from reference TRBV7-6 and TRBJ2-1, reads GAGVSQSPRYKVTKRGQDVALRCDPISGHVSLYWYRQALGQGPEFLTYFNYEAQQDKSGLPNDRFSAERPEGSISTLTIQRTEQRDSAMYRCASSLWLADNEQFFGPGTRLTVL.

This clonotype has at least ten counts. CDR3 nucleotides: TGTGCCAGCAGCAGCCCGCAGGGAGGATCCTACAATGAGCAGTTCTTC. Translation: CASSSPQGGSYNEQFF. J is TRBJ2-1 and V is TRBV12-3 or TRBV12-4; the D gene is possibly TRBD2 (6 bases). The CDR3 spans 16 residues. V lost 6 bases and J 1 base, leaving 16 bases between the germline ends.

The V gene is TRBV2, the J gene TRBJ2-1, with TRBD2 matching over 7 bases. V dropped 2 bases and J dropped 1; count of bases not matched to a gene: 2. Germline values: CDR1 SNHLY, CDR2 FYNNEI. This CDR3 contains 15 residues. The CDR3 DNA follows: TGTGCCAGCAGTGAACAGGGAGGGTCCTACAATGAGCAGTTCTTC. The encoded protein is CASSEQGGSYNEQFF. The variable domain in full, completed from reference TRBV2 and TRBJ2-1, reads EPEVTQTPSHQVTQMGQEVILRCVPISNHLYFYWYRQILGQKVEFLVSFYNNEISEKSEIFDDQFSVERPDGSNFTLKIRSTKLEDSAMYFCASSEQGGSYNEQFFGPGTRLTVL.

This clonotype was seen ten or more times. The chain combines TRBV4-2 with TRBJ2-1, with D perhaps TRBD1 or TRBD2 (5 bases each). The CDR3 is made up of 16 amino acids. Per germline, CDR1 LGHNA and CDR2 YNFKEQ. Deletions cut 4 bases from V and 5 bases from J, with 18 bases between. Here the CDR3 reads CASSLRGQGPNNEQFF. The CDR3 bases are TGTGCCAGCAGCCTCCGAGGGCAGGGACCCAACAATGAGCAGTTCTTC.

This clonotype was recorded many times. V gene TRBV12-3 or TRBV12-4 combines with J gene TRBJ2-7; the D gene is possibly TRBD2 (5 bases). V lost 6 bases to trimming and J lost 0 bases, with 9 bases between them. The CDR3 extends over 13 amino acids. CDR3 bases: TGTGCCAGCAGCGCGGGCAGCTCCTACGAGCAGTACTTC. This codes for CASSAGSSYEQYF.

Points on this clonotype: A much larger clone differs by one base, so this may be a read error. The chain combines TRBV29-1 with TRBJ2-5; weak D call: TRBD1 (5 bases). Germline V gene data show CDR1 as SQVTM and CDR2 as ANQGSEA. The CDR3 consists of 12 residues. The germline V and J ends were trimmed by 4 bases and 3 bases, with 9 bases remaining between them. The CDR3, as DNA: TGCAGCGTTGTGTCCAGGGAAGAGACCCAGTACTTC. It specifies CSVVSREETQYF.

At least ten counts were recorded for this clonotype. The chain links TRBV7-9 to TRBJ2-7; 7 bases are shared with TRBD2. CDR1 and CDR2 from the germline V gene are SEHNR and FQNEAQ (reference sequence). The J segment lost 4 bases and the V segment lost 4 bases, leaving 7 bases of the junction unmatched. The CDR3 sequence is 14 residues long. CDR3 in DNA: TGTGCCAGCAGCTCACCGGGACTACCTTACGAGCAGTACTTC. Translated: CASSSPGLPYEQYF.

This clonotype has ten or more counts. The chain couples TRBV7-2 to TRBJ2-7, with 11 bases lining up with TRBD1. This CDR3 is built from 17 residues. Germline V CDR1 and CDR2: SGHTA, FQGNSA. With 4 bases clipped from V and 3 bases from J, the junction kept 11 bases outside the gene matches. CDR3 residues: CASSSARSGTGGYEQYF. The CDR3 nucleotides are TGTGCCAGCAGCTCAGCAAGGTCCGGGACAGGGGGCTACGAGCAGTACTTC.

This clonotype was detected ten times or more. The V call is TRBV9, the J call TRBJ2-3; tentatively, D is TRBD2 (7 bases). V gave up 0 bases and J gave up 9 bases, with 11 bases separating them. Germline CDR1 and CDR2: SGDLS and YYNGEE. CDR3 length equals 13 residues. The CDR3 DNA reads as TGTGCCAGCAGCGTAGAGGGGAGGGGGACGCAGTATTTT. Its translation is CASSVEGRGTQYF.

This clonotype was observed at least ten times. The chain employs TRBV29-1 and TRBJ1-2; tentatively, D is TRBD1 (6 bases). CDR1 and CDR2 from the germline V gene are SQVTM and ANQGSEA. V gave up 2 bases and J gave up 5 bases, with 9 bases separating them. The CDR3 contains 12 residues. The CDR3, as DNA: TGCAGCGTTGAACCCGGGACATATGGCTACACCTTC. Residues: CSVEPGTYGYTF.

The V call is TRBV18, the J call TRBJ1-5; 11 positions agree with TRBD1. Germline V gene lookup returns CDR1 KGHSH and CDR2 LQKENI. J was trimmed by 7 bases and V by 3 bases; bases with no gene match: 5. This CDR3 is built from 15 residues. The CDR3 coding sequence is TGTGCCAGCTCACCTGGACAGGGGGCAGGGCAGCCCCAGCATTTT. Its translation is CASSPGQGAGQPQHF. Based on the CDR3 plus reference TRBV18 and TRBJ1-5, the full variable domain is NAGVMQNPRHLVRRRGQEARLRCSPMKGHSHVYWYRQLPEEGLKFMVYLQKENIIDESGMPKERFSAEFPKEGPSILRIQQVVRGDSAAYFCASSPGQGAGQPQHFGDGTRLSIL.

In this sample, this clonotype turned up a few times. V usage is TRBV29-1 and J usage is TRBJ2-7; 9 bases align to TRBD1. Germline V gene sequence: CDR1 SQVTM, CDR2 ANQGSEA. Trimming at V came to 4 bases and at J to 2 bases, leaving 3 bases not matched to a gene. This CDR3 spans 13 amino acids. CDR3 in DNA: TGCAGCGTTGTTGGGACAGGGACCTACGAGCAGTACTTC. Protein product: CSVVGTGTYEQYF.

The sample holds many counts of this clonotype. V is TRBV6-6 and J is TRBJ2-1, with 11 bases matching TRBD2. This CDR3 is built from 15 residues. The V gene end was trimmed by 11 bases and the J gene end by 5 bases; junction bases not matched to a gene: 11. Germline assignment: CDR1 MNHNY and CDR2 SVGAGI (reference sequence). The CDR3 here is CAALASGRPNNEQFF. The CDR3 bases are TGTGCCGCGCTGGCTAGCGGGAGGCCGAACAATGAGCAGTTCTTC.

This clonotype counts as medium-sized (0.01 to 0.1%). This chain links TRBV20-1 with TRBJ1-1; D not certain. Germline assignment: CDR1 DFQATT and CDR2 SNEGSKA (reference sequence). V was trimmed by 2 bases and J by 0 bases, leaving 7 bases between them. The CDR3 is made up of 13 amino acids. The CDR3: CSARPALNTEAFF. The CDR3 bases are TGCAGTGCTAGACCAGCCCTGAACACTGAAGCTTTCTTT.

This clonotype has at least ten counts. V gene TRBV10-3 combines with J gene TRBJ2-3; no firm D call. The germline CDR1 and CDR2 sequences are ENHRY and SYGVKD. The CDR3 runs to 11 residues. The ends were cut back, 5 bases at V and 2 bases at J, with 2 bases in the middle. The CDR3: CAISNTDTQYF. The DNA of the CDR3 is TGTGCCATCAGTAACACAGATACGCAGTATTTT.